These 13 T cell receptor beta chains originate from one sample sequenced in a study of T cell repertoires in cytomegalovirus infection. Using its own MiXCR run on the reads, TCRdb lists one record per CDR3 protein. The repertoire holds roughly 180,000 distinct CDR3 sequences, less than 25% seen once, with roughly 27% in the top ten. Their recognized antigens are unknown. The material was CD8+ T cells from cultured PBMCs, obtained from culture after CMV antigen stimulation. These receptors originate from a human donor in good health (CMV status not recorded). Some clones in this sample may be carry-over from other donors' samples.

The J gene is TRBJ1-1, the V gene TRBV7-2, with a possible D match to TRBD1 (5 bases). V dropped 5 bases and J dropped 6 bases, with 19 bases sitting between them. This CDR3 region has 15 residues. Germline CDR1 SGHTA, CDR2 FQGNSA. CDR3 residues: CASSRFGGGSAEAFF. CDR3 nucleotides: TGTGCCAGCAGCCGATTTGGGGGGGGGTCTGCTGAAGCTTTCTTT. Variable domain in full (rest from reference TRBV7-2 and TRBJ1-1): GAGVSQSPSNKVTEKGKDVELRCDPISGHTALYWYRQSLGQGLEFLIYFQGNSAPDKSGLPSDRFSAERTGGSVSTLTIQRTQQEDSAVYLCASSRFGGGSAEAFFGQGTRLTVV.

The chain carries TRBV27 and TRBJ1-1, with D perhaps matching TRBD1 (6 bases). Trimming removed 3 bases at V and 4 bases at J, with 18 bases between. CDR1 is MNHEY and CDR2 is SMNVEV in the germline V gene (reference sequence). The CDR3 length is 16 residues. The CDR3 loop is CASSFIGGLKGTEAFF. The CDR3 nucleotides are TGTGCCAGCAGTTTCATAGGGGGGCTCAAGGGCACTGAAGCTTTCTTT.

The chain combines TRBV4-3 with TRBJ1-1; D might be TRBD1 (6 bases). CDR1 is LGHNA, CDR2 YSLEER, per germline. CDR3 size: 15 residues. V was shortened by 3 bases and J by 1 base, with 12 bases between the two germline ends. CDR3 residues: CASSHEVGGNTEAFF. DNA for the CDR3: TGCGCCAGCAGCCACGAAGTAGGGGGGAACACTGAAGCTTTCTTT.

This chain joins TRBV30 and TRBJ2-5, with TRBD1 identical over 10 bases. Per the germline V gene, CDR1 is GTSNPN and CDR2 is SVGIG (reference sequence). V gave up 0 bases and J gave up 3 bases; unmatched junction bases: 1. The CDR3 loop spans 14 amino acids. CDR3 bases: TGTGCCTGGAGTGTAGGGACAGGGGAAGAGACCCAGTACTTC. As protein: CAWSVGTGEETQYF.

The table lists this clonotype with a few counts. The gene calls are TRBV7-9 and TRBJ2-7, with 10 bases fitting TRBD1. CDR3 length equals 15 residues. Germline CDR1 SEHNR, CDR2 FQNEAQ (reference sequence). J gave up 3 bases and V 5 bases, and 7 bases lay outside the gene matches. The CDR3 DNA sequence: TGTGCCAGCAGCCCGGGACAGGGGACTCGCTACGAGCAGTACTTC. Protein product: CASSPGQGTRYEQYF.

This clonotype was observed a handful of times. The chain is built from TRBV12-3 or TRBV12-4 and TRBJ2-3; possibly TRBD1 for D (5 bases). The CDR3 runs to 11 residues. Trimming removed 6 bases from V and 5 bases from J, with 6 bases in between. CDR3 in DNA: TGTGCCAGCAGCGACAGAGATACGCAGTATTTT. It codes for CASSDRDTQYF.

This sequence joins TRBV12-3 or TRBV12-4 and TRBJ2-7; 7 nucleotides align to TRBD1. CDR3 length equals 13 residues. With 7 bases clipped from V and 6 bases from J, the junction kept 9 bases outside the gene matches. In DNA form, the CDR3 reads TGTGCCAGCACCCCCGGGACAGTCTCCGAGCAGTACTTC. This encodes CASTPGTVSEQYF.

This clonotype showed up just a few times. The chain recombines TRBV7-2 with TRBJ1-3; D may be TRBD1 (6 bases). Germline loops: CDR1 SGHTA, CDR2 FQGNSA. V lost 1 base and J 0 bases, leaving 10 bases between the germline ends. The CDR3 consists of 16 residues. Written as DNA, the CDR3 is TGTGCCAGCAGCTTAGGGATAGGGGGCTCTGGAAACACCATATATTTT. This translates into CASSLGIGGSGNTIYF.

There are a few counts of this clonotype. The chain's CDR3 is CASSLVAGTYEQYF. CDR3 DNA: TGTGCCAGCAGTTTGGTAGCGGGGACCTACGAGCAGTACTTC. The rearrangement links TRBV12-3 or TRBV12-4 to TRBJ2-7, with 8 bases fitting TRBD2. This CDR3 spans 14 amino acids. Trimming cost V 3 bases and J 2 bases; bases outside gene matches: 3.

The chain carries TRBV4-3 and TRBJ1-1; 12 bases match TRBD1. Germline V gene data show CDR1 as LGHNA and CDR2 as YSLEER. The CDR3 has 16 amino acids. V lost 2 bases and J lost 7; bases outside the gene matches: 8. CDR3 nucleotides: TGCGCCAGCAGCCAACCGGGGACAGGGGGCGGCTATGAAGCTTTCTTT. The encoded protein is CASSQPGTGGGYEAFF.

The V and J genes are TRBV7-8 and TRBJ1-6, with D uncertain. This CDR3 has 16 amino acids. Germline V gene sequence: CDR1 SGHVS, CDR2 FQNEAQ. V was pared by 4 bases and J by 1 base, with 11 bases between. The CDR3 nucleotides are TGTGCCAGCAGCTCAGCAGGCACATCCTATAATTCACCCCTCCACTTT. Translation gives CASSSAGTSYNSPLHF.

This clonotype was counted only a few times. The CDR3 DNA reads TGTGCCAGCAGTTTCCGGACAGCGCGAGAGACCCAGTACTTC. It codes for CASSFRTARETQYF. The chain recombines TRBV28 with TRBJ2-5; D might be TRBD1 (6 bases). Germline V gene lookup returns CDR1 MDHEN and CDR2 SYDVKM. CDR3 length: 14 amino acids. V lost 3 bases and J 4 bases, leaving 12 bases between the germline ends.

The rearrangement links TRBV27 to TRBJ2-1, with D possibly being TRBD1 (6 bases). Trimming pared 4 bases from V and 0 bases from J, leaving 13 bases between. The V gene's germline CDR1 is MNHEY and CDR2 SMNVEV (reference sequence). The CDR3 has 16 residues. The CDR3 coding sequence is TGTGCCAGCAGTTGGGGGACACAGAGCTCCTACAATGAGCAGTTCTTC. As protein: CASSWGTQSSYNEQFF.